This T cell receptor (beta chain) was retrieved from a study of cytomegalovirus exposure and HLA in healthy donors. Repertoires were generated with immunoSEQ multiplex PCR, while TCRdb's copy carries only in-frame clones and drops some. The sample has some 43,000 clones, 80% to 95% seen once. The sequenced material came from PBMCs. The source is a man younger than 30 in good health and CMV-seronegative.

This CDR3 reads CAIMTADSYEQYF. The DNA of the CDR3 is TGTGCCATCATGACTGCCGACTCCTACGAGCAGTACTTC. This sequence joins TRBV10-3 and TRBJ2-7; D is uncertain. This CDR3 region has 13 residues. Deletions cut 7 bases from V and 0 bases from J, with 10 bases between. The germline gives CDR1 ENHRY, CDR2 SYGVKD.